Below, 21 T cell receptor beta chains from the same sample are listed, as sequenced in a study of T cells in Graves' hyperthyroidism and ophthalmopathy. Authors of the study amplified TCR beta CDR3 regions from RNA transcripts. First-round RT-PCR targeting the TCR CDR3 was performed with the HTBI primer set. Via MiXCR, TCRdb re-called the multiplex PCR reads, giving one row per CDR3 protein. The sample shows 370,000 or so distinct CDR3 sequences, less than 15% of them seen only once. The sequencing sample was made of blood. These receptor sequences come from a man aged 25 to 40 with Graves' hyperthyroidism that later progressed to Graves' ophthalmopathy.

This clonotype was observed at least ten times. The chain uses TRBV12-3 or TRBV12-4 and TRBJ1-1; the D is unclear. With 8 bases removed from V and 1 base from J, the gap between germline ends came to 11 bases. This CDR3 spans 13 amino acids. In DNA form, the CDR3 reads TGTGCCAGCTGTGAGACACCGAACACTGAAGCTTTCTTT. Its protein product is CASCETPNTEAFF.

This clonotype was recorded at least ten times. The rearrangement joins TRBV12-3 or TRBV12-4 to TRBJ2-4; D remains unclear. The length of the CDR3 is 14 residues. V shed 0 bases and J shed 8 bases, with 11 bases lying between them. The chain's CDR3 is CASSLAQTSDIQYF. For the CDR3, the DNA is TGTGCCAGCAGTTTAGCTCAAACGAGTGACATTCAGTACTTC.

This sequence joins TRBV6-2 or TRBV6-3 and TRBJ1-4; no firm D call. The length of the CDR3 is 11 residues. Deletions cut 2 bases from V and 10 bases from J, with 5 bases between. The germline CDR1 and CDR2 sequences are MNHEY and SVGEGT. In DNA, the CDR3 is TGTGCCAGCAGTTACGAAGGAAAACTGTTTTTT. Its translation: CASSYEGKLFF.

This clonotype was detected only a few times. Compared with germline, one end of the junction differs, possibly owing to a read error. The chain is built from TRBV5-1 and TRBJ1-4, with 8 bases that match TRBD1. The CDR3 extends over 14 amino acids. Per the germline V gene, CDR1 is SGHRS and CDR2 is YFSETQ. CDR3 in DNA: TGCGCCAGCAGCCTGGACAGGGCTAATGAAAAACTGTCTTTT. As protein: CASSLDRANEKLSF.

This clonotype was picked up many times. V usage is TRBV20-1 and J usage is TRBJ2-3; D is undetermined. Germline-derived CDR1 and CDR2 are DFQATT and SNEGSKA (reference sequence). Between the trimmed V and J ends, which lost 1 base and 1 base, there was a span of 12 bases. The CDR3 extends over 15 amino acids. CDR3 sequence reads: CSARGHRRGTDTQYF. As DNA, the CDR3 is TGCAGTGCTAGAGGTCACCGACGGGGCACAGATACGCAGTATTTT.

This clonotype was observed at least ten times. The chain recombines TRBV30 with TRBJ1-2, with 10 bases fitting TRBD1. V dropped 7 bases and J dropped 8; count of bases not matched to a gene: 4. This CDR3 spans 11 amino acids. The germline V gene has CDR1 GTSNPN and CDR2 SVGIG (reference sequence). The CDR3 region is CASTGGRGYTF. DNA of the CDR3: TGTGCCTCGACAGGGGGCCGAGGCTACACCTTC.

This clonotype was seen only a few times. The CDR3 bases are TGTGCCAGCAGCGGCGTACTAGCGGGGGTGAGCAATGAGCAGTTCTTC. It codes for CASSGVLAGVSNEQFF. This chain joins TRBV9 and TRBJ2-1, with TRBD2 matching 11 bases. Germline V gene data show CDR1 as SGDLS and CDR2 as YYNGEE. Unmatched junction bases numbered 8, after V lost 3 bases and J lost 6 bases. This CDR3 is 16 amino acids long.

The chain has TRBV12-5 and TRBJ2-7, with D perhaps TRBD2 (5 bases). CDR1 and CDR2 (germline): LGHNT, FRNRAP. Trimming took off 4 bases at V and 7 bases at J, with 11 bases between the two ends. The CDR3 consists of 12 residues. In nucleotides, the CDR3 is TGTGCTAGTGGTTATGAGGGATGGGAGCAGTACTTC. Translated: CASGYEGWEQYF.

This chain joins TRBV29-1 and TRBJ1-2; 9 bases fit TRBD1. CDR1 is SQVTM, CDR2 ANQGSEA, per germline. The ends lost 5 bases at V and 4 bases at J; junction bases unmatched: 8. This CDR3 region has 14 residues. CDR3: CSVPRTGESYGYTF. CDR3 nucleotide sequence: TGCAGCGTTCCCCGGACAGGGGAAAGCTATGGCTACACCTTC.

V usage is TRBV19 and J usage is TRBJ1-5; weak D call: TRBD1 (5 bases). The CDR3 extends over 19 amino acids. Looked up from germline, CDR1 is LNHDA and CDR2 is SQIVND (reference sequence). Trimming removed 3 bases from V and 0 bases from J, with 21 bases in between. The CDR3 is CASSMFRGRRPYSNQPQHF. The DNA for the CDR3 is TGTGCCAGTAGTATGTTTAGGGGACGCCGACCTTATAGCAATCAGCCCCAGCATTTT.

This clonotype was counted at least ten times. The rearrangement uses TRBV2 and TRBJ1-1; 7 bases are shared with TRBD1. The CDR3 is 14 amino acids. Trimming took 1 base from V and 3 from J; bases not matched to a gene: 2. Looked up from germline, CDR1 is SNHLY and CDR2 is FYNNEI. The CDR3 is CASSEGQGYTEAFF. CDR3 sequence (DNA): TGTGCCAGCAGTGAAGGACAGGGTTACACTGAAGCTTTCTTT.

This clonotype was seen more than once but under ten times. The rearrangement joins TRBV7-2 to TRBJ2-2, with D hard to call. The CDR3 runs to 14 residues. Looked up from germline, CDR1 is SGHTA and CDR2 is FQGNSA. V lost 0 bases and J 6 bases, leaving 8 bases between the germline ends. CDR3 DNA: TGTGCCAGCAGCTTAGCCTCAATATCCGGGGAGCTGTTTTTT. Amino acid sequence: CASSLASISGELFF.

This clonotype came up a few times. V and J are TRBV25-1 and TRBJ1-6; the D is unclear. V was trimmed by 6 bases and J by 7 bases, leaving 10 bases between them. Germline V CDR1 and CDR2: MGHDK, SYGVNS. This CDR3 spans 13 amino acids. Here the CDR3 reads CASRQSLNSPLHF. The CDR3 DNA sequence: TGTGCCAGCAGACAGTCCCTAAATTCACCCCTCCACTTT.

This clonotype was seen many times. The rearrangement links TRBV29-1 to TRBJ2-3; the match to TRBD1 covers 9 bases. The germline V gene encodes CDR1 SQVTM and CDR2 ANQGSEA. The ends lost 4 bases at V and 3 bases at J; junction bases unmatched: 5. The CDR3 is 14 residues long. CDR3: CSVGQGELTDTQYF. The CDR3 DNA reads TGCAGCGTTGGACAGGGGGAGCTGACAGATACGCAGTATTTT.

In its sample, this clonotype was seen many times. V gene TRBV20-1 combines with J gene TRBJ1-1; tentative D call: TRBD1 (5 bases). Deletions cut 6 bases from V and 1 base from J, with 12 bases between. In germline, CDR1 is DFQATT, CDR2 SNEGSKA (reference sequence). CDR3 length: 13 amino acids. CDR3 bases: TGCAGTGCAGCCGGGACCCCGAACACTGAAGCTTTCTTT. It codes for CSAAGTPNTEAFF.

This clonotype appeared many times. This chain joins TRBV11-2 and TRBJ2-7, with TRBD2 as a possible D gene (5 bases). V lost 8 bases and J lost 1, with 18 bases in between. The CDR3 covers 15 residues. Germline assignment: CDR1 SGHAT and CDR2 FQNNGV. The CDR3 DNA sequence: TGTGCCAGCGCGACGGAACCGGGGAGATCCTACGAGCAGTACTTC. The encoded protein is CASATEPGRSYEQYF.

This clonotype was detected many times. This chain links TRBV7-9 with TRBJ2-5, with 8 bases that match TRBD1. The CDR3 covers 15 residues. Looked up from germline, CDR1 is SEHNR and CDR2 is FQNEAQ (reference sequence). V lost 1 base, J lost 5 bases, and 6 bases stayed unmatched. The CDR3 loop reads CASSLGGRQGETQYF. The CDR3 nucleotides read TGTGCCAGCAGCTTAGGCGGCAGACAGGGGGAGACCCAGTACTTC.

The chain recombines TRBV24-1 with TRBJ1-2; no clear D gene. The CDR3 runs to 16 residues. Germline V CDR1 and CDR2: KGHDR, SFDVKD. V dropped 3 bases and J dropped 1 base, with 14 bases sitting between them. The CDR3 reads CATSDPRAGVNYGYTF. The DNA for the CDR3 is TGTGCCACCAGTGATCCCAGAGCAGGCGTTAACTATGGCTACACCTTC.

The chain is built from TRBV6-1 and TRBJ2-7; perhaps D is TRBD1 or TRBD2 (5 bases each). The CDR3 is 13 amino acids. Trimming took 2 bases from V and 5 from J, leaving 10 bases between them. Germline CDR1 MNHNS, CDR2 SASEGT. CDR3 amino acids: CASSELRDHEQYF. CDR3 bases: TGTGCCAGCAGTGAACTTAGGGACCACGAGCAGTACTTC.

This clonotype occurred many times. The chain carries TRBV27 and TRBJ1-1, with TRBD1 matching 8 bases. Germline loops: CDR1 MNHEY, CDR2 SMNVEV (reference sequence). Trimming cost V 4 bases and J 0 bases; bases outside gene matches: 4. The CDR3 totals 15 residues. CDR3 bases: TGTGCCAGCAGTTCGGGACAGGCGTTGAACACTGAAGCTTTCTTT. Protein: CASSSGQALNTEAFF.

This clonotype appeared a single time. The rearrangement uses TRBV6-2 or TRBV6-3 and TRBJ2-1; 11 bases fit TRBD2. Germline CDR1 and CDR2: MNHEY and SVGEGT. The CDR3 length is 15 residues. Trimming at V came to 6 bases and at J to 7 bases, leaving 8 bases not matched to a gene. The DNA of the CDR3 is TGTGCCAGCAGCTACGAGGGGACTAGCGGTAATGAGCAGTTCTTC. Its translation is CASSYEGTSGNEQFF.